This TCR beta chain was captured in a study of blood T cells in healthy people across ages. The V gene lost 1 base and the J gene lost 3 bases, with 11 bases spanning the gap. Germline CDR1 and CDR2: SGHKS and YYEKEE (reference sequence). This CDR3 region has 15 residues. Study-level results: Older age coincided with a roughly linear decline in TCR beta diversity per million T cells.

Combining a sample-barcoded 5' primer with a J-beta primer mix, a second PCR ran for roughly 6 to 12 cycles. MiXCR, run by TCRdb on the 5' RACE reads, gives a single entry per CDR3 protein. The sample consists of more than 650,000 distinct CDR3 sequences, roughly 20% of them appearing once. In this sample, this clonotype turned up a few times. Its antigen is not known. The material sequenced was blood. This chain links TRBV5-5 with TRBJ1-5; D uncertain. The receptor was derived from a man between 65 and 85 years old in good health. CDR3: CASSLSTEFNQPQHF. CDR3 in DNA: TGTGCCAGCAGCTTGAGCACGGAGTTCAATCAGCCCCAGCATTTT.